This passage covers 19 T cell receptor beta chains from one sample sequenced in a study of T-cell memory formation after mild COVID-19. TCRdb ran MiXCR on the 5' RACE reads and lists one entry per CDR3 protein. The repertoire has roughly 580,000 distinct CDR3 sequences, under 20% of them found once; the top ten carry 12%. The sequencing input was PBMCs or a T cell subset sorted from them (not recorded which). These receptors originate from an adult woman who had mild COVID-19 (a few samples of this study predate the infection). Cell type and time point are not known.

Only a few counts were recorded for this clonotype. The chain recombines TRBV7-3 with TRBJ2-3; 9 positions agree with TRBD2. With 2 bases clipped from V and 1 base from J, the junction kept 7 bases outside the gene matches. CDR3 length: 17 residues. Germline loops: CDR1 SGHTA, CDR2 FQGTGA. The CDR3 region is CASSLGHSGRRTDTQYF. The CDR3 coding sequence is TGTGCCAGCAGCTTAGGGCACAGCGGGAGGCGCACAGATACGCAGTATTTT.

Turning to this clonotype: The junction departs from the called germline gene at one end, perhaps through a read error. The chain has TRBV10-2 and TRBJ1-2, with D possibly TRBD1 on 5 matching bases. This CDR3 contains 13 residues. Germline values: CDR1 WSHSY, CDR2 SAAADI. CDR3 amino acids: CASSESIGAGHTF. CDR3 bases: TGCGCCAGCAGTGAGTCGATAGGGGCTGGCCACACCTTC.

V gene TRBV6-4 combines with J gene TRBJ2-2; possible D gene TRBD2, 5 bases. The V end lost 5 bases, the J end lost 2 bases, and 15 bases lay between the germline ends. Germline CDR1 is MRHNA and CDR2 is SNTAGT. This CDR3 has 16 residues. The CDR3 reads CASSRGRVRNTGELFF. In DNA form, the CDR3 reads TGTGCCAGCAGTCGGGGAAGGGTCCGTAACACCGGGGAGCTGTTTTTT.

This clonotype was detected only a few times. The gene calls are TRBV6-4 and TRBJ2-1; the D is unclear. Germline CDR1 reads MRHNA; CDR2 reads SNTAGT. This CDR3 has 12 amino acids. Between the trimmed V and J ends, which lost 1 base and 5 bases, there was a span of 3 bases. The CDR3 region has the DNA TGTGCCAGCAGTGACTTAGACAATGAGCAGTTCTTC. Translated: CASSDLDNEQFF.

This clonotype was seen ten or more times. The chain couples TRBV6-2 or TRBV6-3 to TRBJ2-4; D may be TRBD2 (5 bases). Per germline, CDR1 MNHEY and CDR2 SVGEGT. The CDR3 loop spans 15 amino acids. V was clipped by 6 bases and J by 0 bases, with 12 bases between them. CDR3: CASSPEGLAKNIQYF. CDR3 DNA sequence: TGTGCCAGCAGCCCTGAGGGTCTAGCCAAAAACATTCAGTACTTC.

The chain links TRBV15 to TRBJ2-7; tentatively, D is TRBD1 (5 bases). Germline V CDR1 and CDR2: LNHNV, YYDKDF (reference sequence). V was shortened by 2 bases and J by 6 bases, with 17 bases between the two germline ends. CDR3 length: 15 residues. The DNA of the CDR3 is TGTGCCACCAGCAGAAGGACACTGGGTTGGTCCGAGCAGTACTTC. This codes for CATSRRTLGWSEQYF.

CDR3 protein: CSARVGGDEKLFF. The CDR3 coding sequence is TGCAGTGCTAGAGTAGGGGGGGACGAAAAACTGTTTTTT. The genes are TRBV20-1 and TRBJ1-4; tentatively, D is TRBD1 (6 bases). The CDR3 length is 13 residues. The ends were cut back, 1 base at V and 8 bases at J, with 11 bases in the middle. Germline-derived CDR1 and CDR2 are DFQATT and SNEGSKA (reference sequence).

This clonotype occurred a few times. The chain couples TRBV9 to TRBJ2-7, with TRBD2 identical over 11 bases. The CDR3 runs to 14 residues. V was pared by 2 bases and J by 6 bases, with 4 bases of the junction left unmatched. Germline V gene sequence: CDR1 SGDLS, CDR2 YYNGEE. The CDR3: CASSVALAGGEQYF. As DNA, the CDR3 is TGTGCCAGCAGCGTGGCGCTAGCGGGGGGCGAGCAGTACTTC.

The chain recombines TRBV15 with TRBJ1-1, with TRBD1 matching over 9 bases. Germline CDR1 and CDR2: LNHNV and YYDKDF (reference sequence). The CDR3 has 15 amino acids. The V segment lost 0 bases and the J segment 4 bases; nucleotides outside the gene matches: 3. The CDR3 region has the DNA TGTGCCACCAGCAGAGACGAGGACAGGGGCACTGAAGCTTTCTTT. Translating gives CATSRDEDRGTEAFF.

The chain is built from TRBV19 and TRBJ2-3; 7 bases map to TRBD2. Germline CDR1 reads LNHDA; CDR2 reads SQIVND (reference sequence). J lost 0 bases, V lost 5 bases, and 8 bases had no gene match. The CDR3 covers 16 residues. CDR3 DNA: TGTGCCAGTAGTTTCCGACGGGGAGGGAGCACAGATACGCAGTATTTT. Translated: CASSFRRGGSTDTQYF.

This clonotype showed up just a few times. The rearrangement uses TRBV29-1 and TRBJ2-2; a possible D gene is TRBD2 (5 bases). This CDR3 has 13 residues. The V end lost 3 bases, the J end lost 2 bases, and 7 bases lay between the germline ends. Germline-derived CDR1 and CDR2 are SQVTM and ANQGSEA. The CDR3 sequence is CSVEPSNTGELFF. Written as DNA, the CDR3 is TGCAGCGTTGAGCCTAGCAACACCGGGGAGCTGTTTTTT.

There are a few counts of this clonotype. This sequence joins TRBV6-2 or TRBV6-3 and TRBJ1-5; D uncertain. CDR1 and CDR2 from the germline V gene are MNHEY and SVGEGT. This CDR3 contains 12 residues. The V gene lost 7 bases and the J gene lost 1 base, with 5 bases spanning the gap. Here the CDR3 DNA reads TGTGCCAGCAACGGGAGCAATCAGCCCCAGCATTTT. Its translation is CASNGSNQPQHF.

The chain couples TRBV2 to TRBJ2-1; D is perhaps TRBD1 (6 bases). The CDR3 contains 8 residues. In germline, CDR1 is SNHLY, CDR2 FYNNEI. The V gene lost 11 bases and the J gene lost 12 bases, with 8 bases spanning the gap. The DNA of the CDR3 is TGTGCCCGAGGGGGGCAGTTCTTC. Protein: CARGGQFF.

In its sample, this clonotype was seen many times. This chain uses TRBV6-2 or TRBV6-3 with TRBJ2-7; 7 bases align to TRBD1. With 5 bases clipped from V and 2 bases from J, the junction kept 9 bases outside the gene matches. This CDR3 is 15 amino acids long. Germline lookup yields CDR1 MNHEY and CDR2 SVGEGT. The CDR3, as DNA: TGTGCCAGCAGTACCTCCGGGACAGAGCCCTACGAGCAGTACTTC. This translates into CASSTSGTEPYEQYF.

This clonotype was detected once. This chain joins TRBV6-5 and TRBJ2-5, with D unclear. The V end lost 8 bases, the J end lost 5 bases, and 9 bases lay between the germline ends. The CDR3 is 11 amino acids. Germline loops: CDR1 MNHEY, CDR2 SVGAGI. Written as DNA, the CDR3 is TGTGCCAGCGCCCATTCCGAGACCCAGTACTTC. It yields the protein CASAHSETQYF.

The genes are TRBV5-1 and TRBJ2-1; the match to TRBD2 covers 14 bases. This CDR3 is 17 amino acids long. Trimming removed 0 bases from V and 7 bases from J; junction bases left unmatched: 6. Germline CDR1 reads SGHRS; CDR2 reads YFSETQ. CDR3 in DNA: TGCGCCAGCAGCTTGGCCGGGACTAGCGGGAGTGGGAATGAGCAGTTCTTC. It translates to CASSLAGTSGSGNEQFF.

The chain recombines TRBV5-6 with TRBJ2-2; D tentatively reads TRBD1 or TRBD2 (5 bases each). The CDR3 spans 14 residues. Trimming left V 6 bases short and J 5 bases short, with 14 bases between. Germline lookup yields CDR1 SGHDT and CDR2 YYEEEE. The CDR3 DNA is TGTGCCAGCACCGAAGAGGGGTTAACCGGGGAGCTGTTTTTT. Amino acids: CASTEEGLTGELFF.

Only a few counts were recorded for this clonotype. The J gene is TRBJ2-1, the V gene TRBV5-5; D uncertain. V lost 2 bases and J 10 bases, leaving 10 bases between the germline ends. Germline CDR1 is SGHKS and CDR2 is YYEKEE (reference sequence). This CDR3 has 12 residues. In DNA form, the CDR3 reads TGTGCCAGCAGCTTATTGGCGGTAGAGCAGTTCTTC. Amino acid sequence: CASSLLAVEQFF.

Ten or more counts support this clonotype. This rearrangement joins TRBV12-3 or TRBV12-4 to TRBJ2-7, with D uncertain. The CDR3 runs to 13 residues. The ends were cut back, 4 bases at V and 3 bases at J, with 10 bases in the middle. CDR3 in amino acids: CASSYSDDYEQYF. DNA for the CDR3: TGTGCCAGCAGTTACAGCGATGACTACGAGCAGTACTTC.